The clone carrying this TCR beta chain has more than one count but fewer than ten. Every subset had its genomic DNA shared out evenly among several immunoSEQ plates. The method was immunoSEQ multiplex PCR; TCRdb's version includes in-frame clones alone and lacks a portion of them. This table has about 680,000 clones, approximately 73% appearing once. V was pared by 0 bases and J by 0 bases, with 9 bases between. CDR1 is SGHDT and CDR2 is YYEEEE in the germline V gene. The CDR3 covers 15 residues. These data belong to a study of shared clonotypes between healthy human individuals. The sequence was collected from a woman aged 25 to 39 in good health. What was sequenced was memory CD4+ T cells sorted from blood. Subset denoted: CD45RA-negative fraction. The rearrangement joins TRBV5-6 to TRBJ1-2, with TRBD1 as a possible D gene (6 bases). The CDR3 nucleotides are TGTGCCAGCAGCTTGGGGACAGCAGCTAACTATGGCTACACCTTC. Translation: CASSLGTAANYGYTF.